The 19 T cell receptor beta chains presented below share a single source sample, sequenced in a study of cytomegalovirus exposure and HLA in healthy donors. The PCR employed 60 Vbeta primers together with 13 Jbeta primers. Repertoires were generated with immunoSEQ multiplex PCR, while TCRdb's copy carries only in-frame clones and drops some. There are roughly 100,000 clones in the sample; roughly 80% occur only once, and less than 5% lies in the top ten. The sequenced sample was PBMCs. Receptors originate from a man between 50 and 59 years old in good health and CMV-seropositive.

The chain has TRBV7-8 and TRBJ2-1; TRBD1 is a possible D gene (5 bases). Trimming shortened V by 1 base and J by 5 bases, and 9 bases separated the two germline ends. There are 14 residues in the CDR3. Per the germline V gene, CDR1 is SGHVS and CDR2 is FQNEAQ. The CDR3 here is CASSLVKGNNEQFF. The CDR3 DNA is TGTGCCAGCAGCTTAGTCAAGGGGAACAATGAGCAGTTCTTC. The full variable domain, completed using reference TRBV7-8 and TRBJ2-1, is GAGVSQSPRYKVAKRGQDVALRCDPISGHVSLFWYQQALGQGPEFLTYFQNEAQLDKSGLPSDRFFAERPEGSVSTLKIQRTQQEDSAVYLCASSLVKGNNEQFFGPGTRLTVL.

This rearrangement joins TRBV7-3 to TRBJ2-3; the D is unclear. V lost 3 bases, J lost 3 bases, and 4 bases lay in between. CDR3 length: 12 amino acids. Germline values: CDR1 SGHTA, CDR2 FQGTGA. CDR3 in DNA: TGTGCCAGCAGCTTTAGTACAGATACGCAGTATTTT. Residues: CASSFSTDTQYF.

The CDR3 spells CASSIGRVGGVEEQFF. The CDR3 DNA reads as TGTGCCAGTAGTATAGGGCGCGTGGGGGGGGTCGAGGAGCAGTTCTTC. This chain links TRBV19 with TRBJ2-1; TRBD2 matches 7 bases. CDR3 length: 16 amino acids. Germline values: CDR1 LNHDA, CDR2 SQIVND (reference sequence). With 1 base clipped from V and 10 bases from J, the junction kept 13 bases outside the gene matches.

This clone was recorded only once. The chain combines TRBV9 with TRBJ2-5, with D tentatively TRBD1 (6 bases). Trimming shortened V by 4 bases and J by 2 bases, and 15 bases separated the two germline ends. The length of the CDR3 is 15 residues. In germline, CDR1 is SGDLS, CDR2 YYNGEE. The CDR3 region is CASSPNIGQQETQYF. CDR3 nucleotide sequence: TGTGCCAGCAGCCCAAATATTGGACAGCAAGAGACCCAGTACTTC.

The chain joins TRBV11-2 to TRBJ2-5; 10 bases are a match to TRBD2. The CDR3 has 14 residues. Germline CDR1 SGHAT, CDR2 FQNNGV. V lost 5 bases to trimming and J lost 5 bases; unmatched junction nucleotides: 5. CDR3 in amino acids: CASSPRTSGETQYF. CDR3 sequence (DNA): TGTGCCAGCAGCCCCAGGACTAGCGGCGAGACCCAGTACTTC.

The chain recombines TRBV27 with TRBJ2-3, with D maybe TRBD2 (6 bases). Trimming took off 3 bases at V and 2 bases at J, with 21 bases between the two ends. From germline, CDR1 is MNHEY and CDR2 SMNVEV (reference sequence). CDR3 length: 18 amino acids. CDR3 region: CASSFSSGTSKYTDTQYF. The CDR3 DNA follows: TGTGCCAGCAGTTTTTCATCGGGGACTTCGAAATACACAGATACGCAGTATTTT.

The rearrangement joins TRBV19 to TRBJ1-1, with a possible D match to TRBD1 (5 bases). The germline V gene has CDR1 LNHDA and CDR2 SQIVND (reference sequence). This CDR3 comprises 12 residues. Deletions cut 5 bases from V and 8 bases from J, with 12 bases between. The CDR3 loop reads CASSAGTVEAFF. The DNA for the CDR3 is TGTGCCAGTAGTGCCGGGACTGTAGAAGCTTTCTTT. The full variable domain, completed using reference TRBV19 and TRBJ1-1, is DGGITQSPKYLFRKEGQNVTLSCEQNLNHDAMYWYRQDPGQGLRLIYYSQIVNDFQKGDIAEGYSVSREKKESFPLTVTSAQKNPTAFYLCASSAGTVEAFFGQGTRLTVV.

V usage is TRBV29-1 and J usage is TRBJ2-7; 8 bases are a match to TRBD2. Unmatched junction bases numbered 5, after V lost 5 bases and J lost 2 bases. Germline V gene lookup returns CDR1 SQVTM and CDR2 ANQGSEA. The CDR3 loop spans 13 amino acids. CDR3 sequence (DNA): TGCAGCGTTCATGGGACTAGTACCTACGAGCAGTACTTC. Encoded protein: CSVHGTSTYEQYF.

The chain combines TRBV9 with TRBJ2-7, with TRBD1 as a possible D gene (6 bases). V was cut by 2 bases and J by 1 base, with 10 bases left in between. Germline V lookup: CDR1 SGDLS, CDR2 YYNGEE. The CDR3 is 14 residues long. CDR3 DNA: TGTGCCAGCAGCGTCGCGGACAGTTCCTACGAGCAGTACTTC. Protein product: CASSVADSSYEQYF.

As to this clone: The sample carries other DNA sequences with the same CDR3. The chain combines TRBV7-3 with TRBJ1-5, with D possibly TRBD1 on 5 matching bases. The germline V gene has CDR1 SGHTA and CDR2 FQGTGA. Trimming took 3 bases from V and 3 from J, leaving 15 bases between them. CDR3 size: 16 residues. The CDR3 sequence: CASSFRGGRVNQPQHF. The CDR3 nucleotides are TGTGCCAGCAGCTTTCGGGGGGGTCGGGTCAATCAGCCCCAGCATTTT.

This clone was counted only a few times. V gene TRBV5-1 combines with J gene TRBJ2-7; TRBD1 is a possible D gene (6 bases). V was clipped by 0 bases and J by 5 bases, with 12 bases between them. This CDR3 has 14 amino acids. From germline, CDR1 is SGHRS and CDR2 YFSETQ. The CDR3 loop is CASSLGKQGNEQYF. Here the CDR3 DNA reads TGCGCCAGCAGCTTGGGTAAGCAGGGGAACGAGCAGTACTTC.

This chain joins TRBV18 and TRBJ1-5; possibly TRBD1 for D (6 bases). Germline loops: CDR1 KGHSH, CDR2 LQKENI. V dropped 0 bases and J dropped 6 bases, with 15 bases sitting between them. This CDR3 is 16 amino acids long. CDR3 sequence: CASSPPGGATGQPQHF. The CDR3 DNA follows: TGTGCCAGCTCACCACCGGGGGGGGCCACGGGTCAGCCCCAGCATTTT.

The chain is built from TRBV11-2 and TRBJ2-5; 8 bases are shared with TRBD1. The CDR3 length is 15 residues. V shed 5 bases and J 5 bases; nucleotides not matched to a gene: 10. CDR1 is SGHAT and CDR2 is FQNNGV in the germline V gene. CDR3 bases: TGTGCCAGCAGCCGACAAACAGGGGGTGGGGAGACCCAGTACTTC. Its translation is CASSRQTGGGETQYF.

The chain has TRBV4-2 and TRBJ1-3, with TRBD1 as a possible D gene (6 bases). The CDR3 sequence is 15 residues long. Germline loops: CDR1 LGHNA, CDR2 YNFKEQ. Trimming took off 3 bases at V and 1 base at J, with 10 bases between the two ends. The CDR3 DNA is TGTGCCAGCAGCCATCTCCAGGGGTCTGGAAACACCATATATTTT. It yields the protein CASSHLQGSGNTIYF.

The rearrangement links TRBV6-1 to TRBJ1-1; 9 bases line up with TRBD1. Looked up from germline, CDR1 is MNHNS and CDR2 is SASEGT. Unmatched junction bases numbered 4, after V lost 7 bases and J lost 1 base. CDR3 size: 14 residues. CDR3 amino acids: CASTVGQGNTEAFF. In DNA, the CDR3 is TGTGCCAGCACAGTGGGACAGGGGAACACTGAAGCTTTCTTT.

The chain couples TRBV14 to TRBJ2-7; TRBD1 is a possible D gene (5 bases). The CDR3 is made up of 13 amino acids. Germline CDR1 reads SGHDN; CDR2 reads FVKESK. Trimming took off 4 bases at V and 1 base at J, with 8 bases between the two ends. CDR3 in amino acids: CASSLRVSYEQYF. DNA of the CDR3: TGTGCCAGCAGCCTCAGGGTTTCCTACGAGCAGTACTTC.

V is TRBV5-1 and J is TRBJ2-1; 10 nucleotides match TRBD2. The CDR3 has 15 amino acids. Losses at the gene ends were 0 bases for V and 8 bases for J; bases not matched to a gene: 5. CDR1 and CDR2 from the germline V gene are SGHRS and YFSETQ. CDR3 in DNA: TGCGCCAGCAGCTTGGATCTAGCGGGAGTAGATGAGCAGTTCTTC. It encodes CASSLDLAGVDEQFF.

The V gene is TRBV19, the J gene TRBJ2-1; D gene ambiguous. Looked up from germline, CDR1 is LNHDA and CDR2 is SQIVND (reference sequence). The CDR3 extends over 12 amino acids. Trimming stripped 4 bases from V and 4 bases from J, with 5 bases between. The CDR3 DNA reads TGTGCCAGTAGTAGAGTATACAATGAGCAGTTCTTC. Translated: CASSRVYNEQFF.

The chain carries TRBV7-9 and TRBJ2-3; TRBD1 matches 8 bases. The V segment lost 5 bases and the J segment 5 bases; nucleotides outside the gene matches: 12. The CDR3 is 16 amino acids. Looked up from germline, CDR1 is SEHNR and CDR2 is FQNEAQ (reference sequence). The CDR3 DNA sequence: TGTGCCAGCAGCATGCTCCAGGGGGCGTTTGGAGATACGCAGTATTTT. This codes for CASSMLQGAFGDTQYF.